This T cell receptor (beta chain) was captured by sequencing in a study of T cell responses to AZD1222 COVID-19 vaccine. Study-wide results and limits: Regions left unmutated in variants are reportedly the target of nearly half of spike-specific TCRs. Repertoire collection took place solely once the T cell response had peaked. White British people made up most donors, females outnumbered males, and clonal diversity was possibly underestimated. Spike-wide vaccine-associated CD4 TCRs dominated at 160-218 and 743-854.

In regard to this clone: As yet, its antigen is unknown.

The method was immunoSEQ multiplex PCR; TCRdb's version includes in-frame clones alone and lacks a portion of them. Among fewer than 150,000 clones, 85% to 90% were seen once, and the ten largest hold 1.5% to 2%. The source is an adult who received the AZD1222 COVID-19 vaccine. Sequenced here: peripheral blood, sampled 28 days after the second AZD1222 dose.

In nucleotides, the CDR3 is TGTGCCAGCAGCTTAGGGCCTCAGGCCCTCCACTTT. Its translation is CASSLGPQALHF. The chain uses TRBV11-2 and TRBJ1-6; D is unresolved. CDR3 size: 12 residues. The germline CDR1 and CDR2 sequences are SGHAT and FQNNGV. The germline V and J ends were trimmed by 1 base and 14 bases, with 9 bases remaining between them.